These 29 T cell receptor beta chains share one sample of origin, sequenced in a study of shared clonotypes between healthy human individuals (dated by TCRdb to 2018 to 2020). Library construction relied on the immunoSEQ multiplex PCR assay. The table comes from immuneACCESS by way of TCRdb, which keeps in-frame sequences with V and J called. Part of the clones is missing from these tables; in studies checked, under half for an unresolved V gene and the rest for unknown reasons. Within this sample are 1.5 million to 1.9 million clones, with around 98% of them counted one time only. The ten largest make up about 0.4% of the sample. Sequencing input: naive CD4+ T cells sorted from blood. In the paper's terms, the cell subset or site label means: CD45RA+ positively selected. The receptors were gathered from a man aged 25 to 45 in good health.

The rearrangement uses TRBV23-1 and TRBJ2-7; D gene uncertain. TRBV23-1 is recorded as an ORF, its role being uncertain. The CDR3 has 10 amino acids. Trimming left V 7 bases short and J 4 bases short, with 5 bases between. CDR3: CASIRYEQYF. The CDR3 nucleotides read TGCGCCAGCATCCGTTACGAGCAGTACTTC.

This chain connects TRBV27 to TRBJ2-1; 10 positions agree with TRBD2. V was pared by 2 bases and J by 7 bases, with 8 bases of the junction left unmatched. The CDR3 length is 16 residues. Per the germline V gene, CDR1 is MNHEY and CDR2 is SMNVEV (reference sequence). CDR3 in amino acids: CASSLNPGTSANEQFF. For the CDR3, the DNA is TGTGCCAGCAGTTTAAACCCCGGGACTAGCGCTAATGAGCAGTTCTTC.

The CDR3 protein is CASSFRNAGDYGYTF. CDR3 nucleotides: TGTGCCAGCAGCTTCCGAAATGCAGGGGACTATGGCTACACCTTC. J is TRBJ1-2 and V is TRBV5-4; tentative D call: TRBD1 (6 bases). Germline V gene lookup returns CDR1 SGHNT and CDR2 YYREEE (reference sequence). V was trimmed by 2 bases and J by 3 bases, leaving 14 bases between them. This CDR3 is built from 15 residues.

The chain has TRBV5-5 and TRBJ2-7; D is unclear. Trimming took 0 bases from V and 4 from J, leaving 8 bases between them. The CDR3 consists of 13 residues. Germline V gene lookup returns CDR1 SGHKS and CDR2 YYEKEE (reference sequence). In nucleotides, the CDR3 is TGTGCCAGCAGCTTGGTAGGAACATACGAGCAGTACTTC. This codes for CASSLVGTYEQYF.

V gene TRBV6-1 combines with J gene TRBJ2-1, with D hard to call. The germline CDR1 and CDR2 sequences are MNHNS and SASEGT. The CDR3 has 13 residues. V lost 5 bases, J lost 3 bases, and 8 bases lay in between. The CDR3 protein is CASSREVYNEQFF. CDR3 nucleotide sequence: TGTGCCAGCAGTAGAGAGGTCTACAATGAGCAGTTCTTC.

This clone was detected only once. The rearrangement uses TRBV19 and TRBJ2-3; TRBD2 matches 13 bases. After removal of 4 bases from V and 1 base from J, the junction contained 14 bases not matched to a gene. Germline CDR1 and CDR2: LNHDA and SQIVND (reference sequence). There are 20 residues in the CDR3. The CDR3 coding sequence is TGTGCCAGTAGTACTCTCTCTGGACTAGCGGGAGAGGTGGGCACAGATACGCAGTATTTT. Its protein is CASSTLSGLAGEVGTDTQYF.

The rearrangement joins TRBV28 to TRBJ2-1, with 13 bases fitting TRBD2. The CDR3 has 17 amino acids. Germline V gene data show CDR1 as MDHEN and CDR2 as SYDVKM. V was clipped by 5 bases and J by 8 bases; unmatched bases: 12. The CDR3 is CASSPTTGTSGAYEQFF. The CDR3 coding sequence is TGTGCCAGCAGTCCTACCACCGGGACTAGCGGGGCTTATGAGCAGTTCTTC.

The chain is built from TRBV18 and TRBJ2-1; 9 bases fit TRBD2. V lost 1 base and J lost 5; bases outside the gene matches: 3. This CDR3 region has 15 residues. Germline assignment: CDR1 KGHSH and CDR2 LQKENI. The CDR3 coding sequence is TGTGCCAGCTCACCACAAGCGGGAGGTGACAATGAGCAGTTCTTC. Translating gives CASSPQAGGDNEQFF.

This chain links TRBV15 with TRBJ2-2; 11 bases are shared with TRBD2. Trimming at V came to 5 bases and at J to 6 bases, leaving 8 bases not matched to a gene. Germline values: CDR1 LNHNV, CDR2 YYDKDF (reference sequence). This CDR3 has 16 residues. The DNA of the CDR3 is TGTGCCACCAGCCGGCGGACTAGCGGGTTTTCCGGGGAGCTGTTTTTT. Encoded protein: CATSRRTSGFSGELFF. The full variable domain, rest sourced from reference TRBV15 and TRBJ2-2, is DAMVIQNPRYQVTQFGKPVTLSCSQTLNHNVMYWYQQKSSQAPKLLFHYYDKDFNNEADTPDNFQSRRPNTSFCFLDIRSPGLGDTAMYLCATSRRTSGFSGELFFGEGSRLTVL.

The chain is built from TRBV18 and TRBJ1-1; D remains unclear. The CDR3 sequence is 13 residues long. The ends were cut back, 1 base at V and 7 bases at J, with 10 bases in the middle. Germline-derived CDR1 and CDR2 are KGHSH and LQKENI. The DNA for the CDR3 is TGTGCCAGCTCACCACTTGAACAGCATGAAGCTTTCTTT. It specifies CASSPLEQHEAFF.

The V gene is TRBV5-1, the J gene TRBJ2-2, with D perhaps matching TRBD1 or TRBD2 (5 bases each). The length of the CDR3 is 16 residues. Trimming cost V 5 bases and J 0 bases, with 14 bases left between them. The germline V gene encodes CDR1 SGHRS and CDR2 YFSETQ. This CDR3 reads CASRLSGTPNTGELFF. The DNA for the CDR3 is TGCGCCAGCAGGTTATCCGGGACGCCGAACACCGGGGAGCTGTTTTTT.

Worth noting for this clone: This CDR3 is also generated by other DNA sequences in the sample. The V gene is TRBV20-1, the J gene TRBJ1-4; D gene uncertain. This CDR3 spans 11 amino acids. Per the germline V gene, CDR1 is DFQATT and CDR2 is SNEGSKA (reference sequence). V was shortened by 1 base and J by 10 bases, with 7 bases between the two germline ends. In DNA, the CDR3 is TGCAGTGCTAGAGGACGGGGAAAACTGTTTTTT. Protein product: CSARGRGKLFF.

The chain has TRBV18 and TRBJ2-7; the match to TRBD2 covers 7 bases. The CDR3 extends over 17 amino acids. The trim removed 3 bases at V and 6 bases at J, leaving 17 bases unmatched. Germline-derived CDR1 and CDR2 are KGHSH and LQKENI. The CDR3 nucleotides are TGTGCCAGCTCACCGCTCTCATTAGCTAGCGGTACAGGCGAGCAGTACTTC. This translates into CASSPLSLASGTGEQYF.

The chain recombines TRBV5-1 with TRBJ2-1; TRBD2 matches 13 bases. CDR3 length equals 15 residues. Losses at the gene ends were 3 bases for V and 9 bases for J; bases not matched to a gene: 6. Per germline, CDR1 SGHRS and CDR2 YFSETQ. CDR3 in DNA: TGCGCCAGCAGCTCCGGACTAGCGGGAGTCGTTGAGCAGTTCTTC. Amino acids: CASSSGLAGVVEQFF.

The CDR3 spells CASSPTGIETQYF. In DNA form, the CDR3 reads TGTGCCAGCAGCCCGACAGGAATTGAGACCCAGTACTTC. The V gene is TRBV11-2, the J gene TRBJ2-5, with TRBD1 as a possible D gene (6 bases). V gave up 5 bases and J gave up 5 bases, with 12 bases separating them. Germline assignment: CDR1 SGHAT and CDR2 FQNNGV. This CDR3 is built from 13 residues.

This clone was seen only once. The chain uses TRBV5-1 and TRBJ2-1; 10 bases map to TRBD2. CDR1 is SGHRS and CDR2 is YFSETQ in the germline V gene. The CDR3 has 18 residues. Unmatched junction bases numbered 20, after V lost 7 bases and J lost 7 bases. For the CDR3, the DNA is TGCGCCAGCGAACCTCCCCCTTCTAGCGGGAGTCTGCGGAATGAGCAGTTCTTC. Amino acid sequence: CASEPPPSSGSLRNEQFF.

The genes are TRBV7-3 and TRBJ2-3; D possibly corresponds to TRBD2 (5 bases). Trimming took 5 bases from V and 1 from J, leaving 13 bases between them. The CDR3 is made up of 15 amino acids. Germline V CDR1 and CDR2: SGHTA, FQGTGA. The CDR3 nucleotides read TGTGCCAGCAGCCGCCGGCGGGCGGGCACAGATACGCAGTATTTT. This gives the protein CASSRRRAGTDTQYF.

The chain couples TRBV18 to TRBJ2-1; 9 bases fit TRBD1. V shed 2 bases and J 8 bases; nucleotides not matched to a gene: 4. Germline CDR1 reads KGHSH; CDR2 reads LQKENI. The CDR3 loop spans 14 amino acids. For the CDR3, the DNA is TGTGCCAGCTCACCAACGGGACAGGGCCATGAGCAGTTCTTC. This translates into CASSPTGQGHEQFF.

The chain employs TRBV5-1 and TRBJ2-2; 8 positions match TRBD1. The germline V gene has CDR1 SGHRS and CDR2 YFSETQ. The junction had 9 bases not matched to a gene; V was cut back by 2 bases and J by 6 bases. The CDR3 sequence is 16 residues long. CDR3 in DNA: TGCGCCAGCAGCTTAGGACAGGGTTCGGTAGCCGGGGAGCTGTTTTTT. This sequence encodes CASSLGQGSVAGELFF.

The V and J genes are TRBV5-4 and TRBJ2-2, with D possibly matching TRBD2 (5 bases). Germline V lookup: CDR1 SGHNT, CDR2 YYREEE (reference sequence). This CDR3 has 15 residues. The ends were cut back, 0 bases at V and 4 bases at J, with 10 bases in the middle. This CDR3 is CASSLELVGTGELFF. DNA of the CDR3: TGTGCCAGCAGCTTGGAACTAGTGGGCACCGGGGAGCTGTTTTTT.

J is TRBJ2-7 and V is TRBV6-5, with D hard to call. The germline CDR1 and CDR2 sequences are MNHEY and SVGAGI. Trimming removed 8 bases from V and 0 bases from J, with 14 bases in between. The CDR3 is 14 amino acids. The CDR3 bases are TGTGCCAGCTCCCCAAGGAGTTTCTCCTACGAGCAGTACTTC. Translation: CASSPRSFSYEQYF.

This clone was seen once. The chain has TRBV5-1 and TRBJ2-1, with 8 nucleotides matching TRBD2. V lost 2 bases and J lost 8; bases outside the gene matches: 12. This CDR3 has 16 residues. The germline V gene encodes CDR1 SGHRS and CDR2 YFSETQ. For the CDR3, the DNA is TGCGCCAGCAGCTTCCCCCTAGCGGCCGGGGGGGATGAGCAGTTCTTC. Translation gives CASSFPLAAGGDEQFF.

The chain has TRBV6-4 and TRBJ1-5, with D possibly TRBD1 on 6 matching bases. The V end lost 10 bases, the J end lost 1 base, and 8 bases lay between the germline ends. CDR3 length: 12 amino acids. CDR1 MRHNA and CDR2 SNTAGT come from the germline V gene. The CDR3 spells CATRGSNQPQHF. CDR3 sequence (DNA): TGTGCCACCAGGGGCAGCAATCAGCCCCAGCATTTT.

The rearrangement uses TRBV18 and TRBJ1-1, with no clear D. The CDR3 length is 17 residues. V dropped 8 bases and J dropped 4 bases, with 26 bases sitting between them. Per the germline V gene, CDR1 is KGHSH and CDR2 is LQKENI. The CDR3 loop is CASPVLSDFPHLTEAFF. The CDR3 coding sequence is TGTGCCAGCCCCGTACTAAGCGATTTCCCTCACCTCACTGAAGCTTTCTTT.

The chain combines TRBV18 with TRBJ2-7, with D perhaps matching TRBD2 (6 bases). The germline V gene encodes CDR1 KGHSH and CDR2 LQKENI. V was clipped by 6 bases and J by 1 base, with 10 bases between them. The CDR3 has 13 amino acids. The CDR3 spells CASSSGESYEQYF. The DNA of the CDR3 is TGTGCCAGCTCCTCGGGAGAGTCCTACGAGCAGTACTTC. The variable domain in full, completed from reference TRBV18 and TRBJ2-7, reads NAGVMQNPRHLVRRRGQEARLRCSPMKGHSHVYWYRQLPEEGLKFMVYLQKENIIDESGMPKERFSAEFPKEGPSILRIQQVVRGDSAAYFCASSSGESYEQYFGPGTRLTVT.

This clone was detected once. The chain recombines TRBV5-1 with TRBJ2-7, with D uncertain. The V and J ends lost 2 bases and 2 bases respectively, with 11 bases between them. The CDR3 extends over 14 amino acids. Germline assignment: CDR1 SGHRS and CDR2 YFSETQ. CDR3 nucleotide sequence: TGCGCCAGCAGCTTTAGTGGACCACCCTACGAGCAGTACTTC. Translation gives CASSFSGPPYEQYF. Variable domain in full (rest from reference TRBV5-1 and TRBJ2-7): KAGVTQTPRYLIKTRGQQVTLSCSPISGHRSVSWYQQTPGQGLQFLFEYFSETQRNKGNFPGRFSGRQFSNSRSEMNVSTLELGDSALYLCASSFSGPPYEQYFGPGTRLTVT.

The rearrangement uses TRBV29-1 and TRBJ2-7, with 11 bases aligning to TRBD2. CDR3 length: 14 amino acids. J was trimmed by 2 bases and V by 4 bases; bases with no gene match: 4. Germline CDR1 and CDR2: SQVTM and ANQGSEA. The CDR3 DNA sequence: TGCAGCGTTGTGAGTAGCGGGAGGGCCTACGAGCAGTACTTC. It translates to CSVVSSGRAYEQYF.

This chain joins TRBV15 and TRBJ2-1; D not certain. Germline V gene lookup returns CDR1 LNHNV and CDR2 YYDKDF (reference sequence). The CDR3 is 15 residues long. V shed 0 bases and J shed 5 bases, with 11 bases lying between them. In DNA form, the CDR3 reads TGTGCCACCAGCAGAGAGCAGCAACCCCACAATGAGCAGTTCTTC. It translates to CATSREQQPHNEQFF.

To note about this clone: One junction end disagrees with the germline gene, perhaps due to a read error. The chain links TRBV7-7 to TRBJ2-3; D gene unclear. Germline CDR1 SSHAT, CDR2 FNYEAQ (reference sequence). The CDR3 contains 13 residues. The CDR3 region has the DNA TGTGCTAGCAGCTCCGATGGTCCAGATACGCAGTATTTT. It encodes CASSSDGPDTQYF. The full variable domain, its missing parts supplied by reference TRBV7-7 and TRBJ2-3, is GAGVSQSPRYKVTKRGQDVTLRCDPISSHATLYWYQQALGQGPEFLTYFNYEAQPDKSGLPSDRFSAERPEGSISTLTIQRTEQRDSAMYRCASSSDGPDTQYFGPGTRLTVL.